This T cell receptor beta chain originates from a study of blood T cell repertoires in COVID-19 (TCRdb year 2020). For the wider study: The collaborator samples originated in the United States, Italy and Spain and spanned the acute and convalescent phases of COVID-19. The material from the prospective study consisted of cDNA or gDNA derived from T cells, B-cell-depleted T cells, or PBMCs. Subjects who had been exposed to COVID-19, were actively infected with it, or had recovered from it provided the deeply sampled blood TCRbeta repertoires that made up the dataset. The repertoires were made available in a free public database intended to serve as a resource for research on the immune response to SARS-CoV-2. Samples came from the ongoing ImmuneRACE study (first 160 participants) plus 1,254 subjects from 6 global collaborators. Nearly every sample came with metadata listing a de-identified subject ID, COVID-19 status, age in years and sex. Where available, HLA class I and class II types were obtained from metadata supplied by the sample provider rather than from assay-based typing. Overall study outcomes, separate from this receptor: Clinical and demographic metadata were provided uncurated, with the amount varying by source and participant.

The immunoSEQ Assay, a bias-controlled multiplex PCR, was used to amplify TCRbeta CDR3 regions from genomic DNA. The study's own analysis went as follows. Nucleated cell counts per sample were estimated from amplification of reference gene primers within the assay. Sequence reads were collapsed and filtered to measure the absolute abundance of every unique TCRbeta CDR3 rearrangement. For each sample, productive Simpson clonality was calculated by taking the square root of Simpson's diversity index across productive rearrangements. The table was pulled from immuneACCESS by TCRdb, which kept in-frame rearrangements only. Such tables lose some clones; where checked, under half of the loss comes from unresolved V genes, and the rest has no known cause. D and trimming were read from the DNA, whereas the V and J calls and clone size are those reported in that table. This sample comprises roughly 280,000 clones, approximately 86% of them detected only once. The top ten constitute approximately 4% of the sample.

The CDR3 spans 17 residues, from the cysteine through the phenylalanine. Only the CDR3 DNA stays, 51 bases, in frame from base 1. Each collaborating institution followed its own protocols to collect whole blood in K2EDTA tubes. Collaborator samples were shipped for TCRbeta analysis as frozen whole blood, isolated PBMCs, or DNA extracted from either sample type. In the case of this clone: It lacks a known antigen. No clone much larger than this one lies a single base away; base qualities are absent.

The chain couples TRBV7-5 to TRBJ1-6; no DNA check was done on the table's D call, TRBD1. TRBV7-5 is marked as a pseudogene. The source material was peripheral blood. The receptor was derived from a man younger than 35 with active or convalescent COVID-19. The nucleotide sequence is TGTGCCAGATGGAGACAGGCCTGGACCCTCATTAATTCACCCCTCCACTTT. It encodes CARWRQAWTLINSPLHF.